This T cell receptor (beta chain) was sequenced during a study of T cell repertoires in ileal Crohn's disease. Background on the study: About half received postoperative treatment, around 10 with thiopurines and 18 anti-TNF.

Measured with immunoSEQ multiplex PCR; TCRdb has only the in-frame clones, and not every one. The sample holds approximately 3,700 clones, over 70% seen once. V gave up 5 bases and J gave up 0 bases, with 15 bases separating them. Per the germline V gene, CDR1 is SGHAT and CDR2 is FQDESV (reference sequence). The CDR3 is 16 residues long. Documented time point: neoterminal ileum biopsy at postoperative endoscopy, about 6 months after surgery. With respect to this clone: Its specificity is unknown.

Study findings and constraints: Compared with CD4 T cells, sorted CD8 cells carried more expanded clones. Endoscopy was done a median roughly 7.1 months after surgery.

The genes are TRBV11-1 and TRBJ2-3, with a tentative D call TRBD1 (8 bases). Sequencing input: ileal tissue. The receptor was isolated from an adult with Crohn's disease. The CDR3 sequence: CASSTHRGGSTDTQYF. For the CDR3, the DNA is TGTGCCAGCAGCACCCACAGGGGGGGGAGCACAGATACGCAGTATTTT.